This T cell receptor beta chain was documented in a study of follicular helper T cells after annual influenza vaccination. Background on the study: Across the 2013-2014, 2014-2015 and 2015-2016 vaccination seasons, some subjects were resampled.

Assay: immunoSEQ multiplex PCR; the TCRdb copy retains only in-frame clones and omits some. The profile covers 6,000 or so clones, with roughly 80% appearing a single time and around 0.54% taken by the ten largest. Documented time point: 2015-2016 season, 7 days after influenza vaccination. Adults received seasonal inactivated influenza vaccine, with sorted blood CD4 subsets sequenced before and after. Subjects lived in the community and lacked influenza vaccine within the prior 6 months. Donors with HIV/AIDS, active malignancy, immunomodulators or active illness were excluded. Trimming shortened V by 0 bases and J by 6 bases, and 17 bases separated the two germline ends. In germline, CDR1 is LGHNA, CDR2 YNFKEQ. The CDR3 loop spans 16 amino acids.

Sequencing used CXCR5- memory CD4+ T cells sorted from blood, obtained 7 days after influenza vaccination. This rearrangement joins TRBV4-2 to TRBJ1-1; possibly TRBD1 for D (6 bases). The receptor was isolated from an adult who received the influenza vaccine. CDR3 DNA: TGTGCCAGCAGCCAAGATGCCGGGGGCGGGGGGGCTGAAGCTTTCTTT. This encodes CASSQDAGGGGAEAFF.